Shown below are 20 T cell receptor beta chains from a single sample sequenced in a study of OX40 agonist ivuxolimab in advanced cancers. Sequenced by immunoSEQ multiplex PCR; TCRdb stores in-frame clones only, minus some. The sample records tens of thousands of clones, roughly 90% being singletons. The specimen comprised CD4+ or CD8+ T cells sorted from blood, sampled in a trial of the OX40 agonist ivuxolimab. All receptors come from an adult with an advanced solid tumor such as melanoma, head and neck, liver or kidney cancer.

This chain uses TRBV6-1 with TRBJ2-5; a weak D match, TRBD1 (5 bases). CDR1 is MNHNS, CDR2 SASEGT, per germline. Deletions cut 2 bases from V and 5 bases from J, with 6 bases between. The CDR3 loop spans 12 amino acids. The CDR3 DNA reads TGTGCCAGCAGTGAAAAGGGGGAGACCCAGTACTTC. This codes for CASSEKGETQYF.

This clone was seen a handful of times. This chain links TRBV2 with TRBJ1-5; D remains unclear. The germline V gene encodes CDR1 SNHLY and CDR2 FYNNEI. Trimming stripped 3 bases from V and 0 bases from J, with 12 bases between. The CDR3 sequence is 16 residues long. The CDR3 loop is CASSDAGEYSNQPQHF. CDR3 nucleotides: TGTGCCAGCAGTGACGCTGGGGAATATAGCAATCAGCCCCAGCATTTT.

The chain has TRBV5-1 and TRBJ1-2, with D unclear. There are 12 residues in the CDR3. Per germline, CDR1 SGHRS and CDR2 YFSETQ. V was pared by 2 bases and J by 4 bases, with 6 bases between. CDR3 sequence reads: CASSLSSYGYTF. Written as DNA, the CDR3 is TGCGCCAGCAGCTTATCCTCCTATGGCTACACCTTC.

The chain recombines TRBV30 with TRBJ1-1; D is unclear. Germline CDR1 GTSNPN, CDR2 SVGIG (reference sequence). V gave up 2 bases and J gave up 1 base, with 8 bases separating them. CDR3 length: 13 amino acids. The CDR3 DNA reads as TGTGCCTGGAGTTCACGCGGGAACACTGAAGCTTTCTTT. It translates to CAWSSRGNTEAFF.

This clone was seen a single time. The rearrangement joins TRBV9 to TRBJ1-4, with 7 bases lining up with TRBD1. In germline, CDR1 is SGDLS, CDR2 YYNGEE. The length of the CDR3 is 14 residues. The trim removed 3 bases at V and 5 bases at J, leaving 4 bases unmatched. CDR3 in amino acids: CASSAGGENEKLFF. The CDR3 nucleotides are TGTGCCAGCAGCGCAGGGGGGGAGAATGAAAAACTGTTTTTT.

This clone appeared once. The gene calls are TRBV5-1 and TRBJ2-2; D call uncertain. Trimming pared 3 bases from V and 2 bases from J, leaving 11 bases between. Per the germline V gene, CDR1 is SGHRS and CDR2 is YFSETQ. The CDR3 is 15 amino acids. The CDR3 loop reads CASSSRAENTGELFF. The DNA of the CDR3 is TGCGCCAGCAGCTCCCGGGCTGAAAACACCGGGGAGCTGTTTTTT.

The table lists this clone with a few counts. This chain joins TRBV7-2 and TRBJ2-7; D perhaps matches TRBD2 (6 bases). With 1 base removed from V and 1 base from J, the gap between germline ends came to 14 bases. The germline CDR1 and CDR2 sequences are SGHTA and FQGNSA. The CDR3 extends over 16 amino acids. CDR3 bases: TGTGCCAGCAGCTTAGGGGTTGGAGGGGTTTCCTACGAGCAGTACTTC. Its protein is CASSLGVGGVSYEQYF.

The DNA for the CDR3 is TGTGCCAGCAGTTTGAGGGTATTCTATGGCTACACCTTC. Translated, it gives CASSLRVFYGYTF. V usage is TRBV28 and J usage is TRBJ1-2; D is unresolved. Germline V lookup: CDR1 MDHEN, CDR2 SYDVKM. The CDR3 extends over 13 amino acids. V lost 3 bases, J lost 4 bases, and 9 bases lay in between.

The gene calls are TRBV28 and TRBJ2-7; possible D gene TRBD1, 6 bases. This CDR3 region has 13 residues. In germline, CDR1 is MDHEN, CDR2 SYDVKM. The V end lost 7 bases, the J end lost 0 bases, and 10 bases lay between the germline ends. The CDR3 DNA is TGTGCCAGCACAGGGGAATTCTCCTACGAGCAGTACTTC. Protein: CASTGEFSYEQYF.

The chain is built from TRBV5-1 and TRBJ1-1; TRBD1 matches 8 bases. Germline CDR1 SGHRS, CDR2 YFSETQ. Trimming cost V 3 bases and J 5 bases; bases outside gene matches: 21. CDR3 length equals 19 residues. Here the CDR3 reads CASSSRPPGQASLRTEAFF. As DNA, the CDR3 is TGCGCCAGCAGCTCAAGACCACCGGGACAGGCGTCTTTGAGGACTGAAGCTTTCTTT.

This chain connects TRBV6-1 to TRBJ1-2; D is undetermined. The germline gives CDR1 MNHNS, CDR2 SASEGT. Deletions cut 3 bases from V and 8 bases from J, with 13 bases between. The CDR3 is 13 amino acids. The CDR3 sequence is CASSEGLGLGYTF. The CDR3 nucleotides read TGTGCCAGCAGTGAGGGGTTAGGATTGGGCTACACCTTC.

The V and J genes are TRBV18 and TRBJ1-2; D call uncertain. With 10 bases removed from V and 10 bases from J, the gap between germline ends came to 28 bases. CDR1 and CDR2 (germline): KGHSH, LQKENI. CDR3 length: 15 residues. The CDR3 spells CATSTNGRPGGYYTF. The CDR3 DNA follows: TGTGCCACCTCGACTAATGGACGCCCCGGTGGGTACTACACCTTC. Full variable domain (outside the CDR3, taken from reference TRBV18 and TRBJ1-2): NAGVMQNPRHLVRRRGQEARLRCSPMKGHSHVYWYRQLPEEGLKFMVYLQKENIIDESGMPKERFSAEFPKEGPSILRIQQVVRGDSAAYFCATSTNGRPGGYYTFGSGTRLTVV.

V and J are TRBV7-8 and TRBJ2-1; D is perhaps TRBD1 or TRBD2 (7 bases each). Germline loops: CDR1 SGHVS, CDR2 FQNEAQ. The CDR3 contains 21 residues. Trimming removed 5 bases from V and 8 bases from J, with 37 bases in between. CDR3 in amino acids: CASSMRGGTDRRGRGTDEQFF. The CDR3 DNA follows: TGTGCCAGCAGCATGAGAGGCGGGACAGACAGGAGAGGGCGGGGGACAGATGAGCAGTTCTTC.

The CDR3 DNA reads as TGTGCCACCCGGGGGCCTAGGACCACAGATACGCAGTATTTT. Its translation: CATRGPRTTDTQYF. The chain uses TRBV5-4 and TRBJ2-3; D is possibly TRBD1 or TRBD2 (6 bases each). The CDR3 runs to 14 residues. Trimming shortened V by 9 bases and J by 2 bases, and 16 bases separated the two germline ends. Germline CDR1 SGHNT, CDR2 YYREEE (reference sequence).

The CDR3 coding sequence is TGTGCCTTTAGACGGAGGGCCTACGAGCAGTACTTC. This encodes CAFRRRAYEQYF. This sequence joins TRBV30 and TRBJ2-7; possibly TRBD2 for D (6 bases). The V gene lost 7 bases and the J gene lost 2 bases, with 12 bases spanning the gap. From germline, CDR1 is GTSNPN and CDR2 SVGIG (reference sequence). The CDR3 totals 12 residues.

V gene TRBV5-1 combines with J gene TRBJ1-1; D not resolved. The CDR3 extends over 14 amino acids. Trimming stripped 0 bases from V and 0 bases from J, with 6 bases between. Germline CDR1 SGHRS, CDR2 YFSETQ. Here the CDR3 DNA reads TGCGCCAGCAGCTTGGGAATCTTGAACACTGAAGCTTTCTTT. The encoded protein is CASSLGILNTEAFF.

This clone was seen once. The rearrangement links TRBV6-1 to TRBJ1-2, with D possibly matching TRBD1 (5 bases). CDR1 and CDR2 from the germline V gene are MNHNS and SASEGT. V lost 2 bases, J lost 6 bases, and 7 bases lay in between. The CDR3 runs to 12 residues. This CDR3 is CASSESGNGYTF. CDR3 nucleotides: TGTGCCAGCAGTGAATCAGGGAATGGCTACACCTTC.

The chain combines TRBV5-8 with TRBJ2-3, with TRBD2 matching over 14 bases. V gave up 3 bases and J gave up 4 bases; unmatched junction bases: 4. The length of the CDR3 is 16 residues. Looked up from germline, CDR1 is SGHTS and CDR2 is YDEGEE. CDR3 in DNA: TGTGCCAGCAGCTCCGGGACTAGCGGGAGTTCAGATACGCAGTATTTT. This gives the protein CASSSGTSGSSDTQYF.

The V call is TRBV11-2, the J call TRBJ2-3; 8 bases are shared with TRBD2. CDR3 length: 16 amino acids. Germline V CDR1 and CDR2: SGHAT, FQNNGV. Trimming removed 5 bases from V and 1 base from J; junction bases left unmatched: 8. The DNA for the CDR3 is TGTGCCAGCAGCCCCTTAGCGGGGTTCGGCACAGATACGCAGTATTTT. Encoded protein: CASSPLAGFGTDTQYF.

The V gene is TRBV11-3, the J gene TRBJ2-3, with 9 bases that match TRBD2. With 1 base clipped from V and 4 bases from J, the junction kept 6 bases outside the gene matches. The germline CDR1 and CDR2 sequences are SGHNT and YENEEA. This CDR3 is built from 16 residues. CDR3 sequence reads: CASSLGGGGAADTQYF. The CDR3 bases are TGTGCCAGCAGCTTAGGCGGCGGGGGGGCCGCAGATACGCAGTATTTT.